The sequence of this T cell receptor beta chain was determined in a study of blood T cell repertoires in COVID-19. Study-level background: Researchers got acute and convalescent COVID-19 samples from the United States, Italy and Spain. PBMCs, B-cell-depleted T cells, or T cells provided the cDNA or gDNA that made up the material.

There are 16 residues in the CDR3. The germline V gene has CDR1 MNHNY and CDR2 SVGAGI (reference sequence). Trimming cost V 2 bases and J 11 bases; bases outside gene matches: 10. Study processing details: Reference gene primer amplification in the assay estimated nucleated cell counts. Data came from immunoSEQ multiplex PCR; TCRdb stores just in-frame clones and leaves some out. Clonal size and the V and J genes are those of that table, whereas D and trimming came from the DNA. Among around 180,000 clones listed, about 85% were seen once. The clonotype originates from a man aged 55 to 70 with acute or convalescent COVID-19. The chain joins TRBV6-6 to TRBJ1-6; 9 bases agree with TRBD1. The sequenced sample consisted of peripheral blood. CDR3: CASSYPPGQGIAPLHF. CDR3 DNA sequence: TGTGCCAGCAGTTACCCCCCGGGACAGGGAATTGCACCCCTCCACTTT.